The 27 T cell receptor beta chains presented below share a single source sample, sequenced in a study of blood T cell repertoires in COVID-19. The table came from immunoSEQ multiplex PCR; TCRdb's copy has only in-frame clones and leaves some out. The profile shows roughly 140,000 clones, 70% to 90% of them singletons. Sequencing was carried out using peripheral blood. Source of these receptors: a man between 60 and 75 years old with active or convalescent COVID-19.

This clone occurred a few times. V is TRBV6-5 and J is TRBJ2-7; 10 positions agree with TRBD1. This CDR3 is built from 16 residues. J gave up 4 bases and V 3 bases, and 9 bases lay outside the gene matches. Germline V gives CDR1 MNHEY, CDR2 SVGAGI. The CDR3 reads CASSYGMGQGLYEQYF. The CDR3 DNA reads TGTGCCAGCAGTTATGGGATGGGACAGGGGTTATACGAGCAGTACTTC.

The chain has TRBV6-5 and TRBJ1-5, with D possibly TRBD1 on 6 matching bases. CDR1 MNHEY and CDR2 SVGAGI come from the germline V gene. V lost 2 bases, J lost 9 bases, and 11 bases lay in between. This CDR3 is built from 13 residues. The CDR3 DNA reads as TGTGCCAGCAGTTACGGTATGACAGGGCCCCAGCATTTT. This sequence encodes CASSYGMTGPQHF.

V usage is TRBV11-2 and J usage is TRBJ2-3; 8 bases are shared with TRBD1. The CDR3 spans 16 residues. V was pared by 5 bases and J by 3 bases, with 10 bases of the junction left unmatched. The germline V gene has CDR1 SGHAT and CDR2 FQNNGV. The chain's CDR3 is CASSAETGVVTDTQYF. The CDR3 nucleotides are TGTGCCAGCAGCGCAGAGACAGGGGTAGTTACAGATACGCAGTATTTT.

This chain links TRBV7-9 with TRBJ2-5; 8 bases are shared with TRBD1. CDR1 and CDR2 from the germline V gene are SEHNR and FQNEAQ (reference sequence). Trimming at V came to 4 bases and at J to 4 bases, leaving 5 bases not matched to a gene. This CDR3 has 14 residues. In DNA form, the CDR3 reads TGTGCCAGCAGCTCCAGGGGGCCCGGAGAGACCCAGTACTTC. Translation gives CASSSRGPGETQYF.

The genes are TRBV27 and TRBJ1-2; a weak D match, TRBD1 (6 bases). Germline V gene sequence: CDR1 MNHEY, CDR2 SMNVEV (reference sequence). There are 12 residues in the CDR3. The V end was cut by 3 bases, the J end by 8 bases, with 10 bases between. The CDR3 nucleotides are TGTGCCAGCAGTTTTCAGGGGATGGGCTACACCTTC. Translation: CASSFQGMGYTF.

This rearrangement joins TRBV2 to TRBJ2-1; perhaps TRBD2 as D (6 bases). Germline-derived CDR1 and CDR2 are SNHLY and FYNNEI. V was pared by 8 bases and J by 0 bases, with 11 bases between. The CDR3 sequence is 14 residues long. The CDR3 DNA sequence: TGTGCCAGCGTTAGCGGTAGCTCCTACAATGAGCAGTTCTTC. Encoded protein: CASVSGSSYNEQFF.

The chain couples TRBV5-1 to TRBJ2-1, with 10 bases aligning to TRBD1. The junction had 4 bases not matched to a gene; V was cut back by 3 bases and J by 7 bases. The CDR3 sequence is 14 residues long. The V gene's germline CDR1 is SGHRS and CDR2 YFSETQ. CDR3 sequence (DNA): TGCGCCAGCAGCTCGACAGGGGGCAGTAATGAGCAGTTCTTC. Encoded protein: CASSSTGGSNEQFF.

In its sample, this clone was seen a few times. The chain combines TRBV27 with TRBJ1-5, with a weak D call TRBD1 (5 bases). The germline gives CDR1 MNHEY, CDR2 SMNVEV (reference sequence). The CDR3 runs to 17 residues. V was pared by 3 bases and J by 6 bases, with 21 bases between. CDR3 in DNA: TGTGCCAGCAGTTTGGCCGGGGGAGTAACAGTTAGTCAGCCCCAGCATTTT. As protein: CASSLAGGVTVSQPQHF.

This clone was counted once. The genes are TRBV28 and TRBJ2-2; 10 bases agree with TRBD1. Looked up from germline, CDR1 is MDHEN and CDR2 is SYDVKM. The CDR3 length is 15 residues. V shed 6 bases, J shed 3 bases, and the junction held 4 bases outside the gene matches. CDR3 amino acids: CASRLDRGYTGELFF. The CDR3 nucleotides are TGTGCCAGCAGACTGGACAGGGGGTACACCGGGGAGCTGTTTTTT.

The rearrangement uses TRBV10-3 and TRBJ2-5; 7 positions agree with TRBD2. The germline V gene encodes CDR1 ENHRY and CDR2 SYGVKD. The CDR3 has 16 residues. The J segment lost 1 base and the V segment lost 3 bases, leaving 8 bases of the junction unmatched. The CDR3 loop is CAISDAAGATQETQYF. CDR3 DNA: TGTGCCATCAGTGATGCCGCGGGAGCGACCCAAGAGACCCAGTACTTC.

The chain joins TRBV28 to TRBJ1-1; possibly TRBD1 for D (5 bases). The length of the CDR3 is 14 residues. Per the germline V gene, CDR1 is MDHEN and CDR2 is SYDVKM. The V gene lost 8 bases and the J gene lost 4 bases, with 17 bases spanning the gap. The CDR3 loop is CASQLGIGGTEAFF. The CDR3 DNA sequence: TGTGCCAGCCAACTCGGCATCGGGGGCACTGAAGCTTTCTTT.

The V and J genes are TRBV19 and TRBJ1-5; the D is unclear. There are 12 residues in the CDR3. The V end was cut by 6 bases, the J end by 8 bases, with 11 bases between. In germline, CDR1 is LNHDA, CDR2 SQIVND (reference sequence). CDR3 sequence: CASRNREEPQHF. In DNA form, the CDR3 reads TGTGCCAGTAGAAACCGTGAGGAGCCCCAGCATTTT.

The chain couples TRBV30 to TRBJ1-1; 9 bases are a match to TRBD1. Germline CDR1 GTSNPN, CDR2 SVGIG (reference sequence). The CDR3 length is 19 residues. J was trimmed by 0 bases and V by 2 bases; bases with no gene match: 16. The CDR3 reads CAWSFFPGQGGLMNTEAFF. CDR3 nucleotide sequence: TGTGCCTGGAGTTTCTTCCCGGGACAGGGTGGATTAATGAACACTGAAGCTTTCTTT.

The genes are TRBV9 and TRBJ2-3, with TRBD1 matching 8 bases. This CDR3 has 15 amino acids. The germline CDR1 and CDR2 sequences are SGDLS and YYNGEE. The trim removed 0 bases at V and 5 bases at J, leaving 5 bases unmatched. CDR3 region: CASSVVTGGLDTQYF. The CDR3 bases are TGTGCCAGCAGCGTAGTAACAGGGGGTTTAGATACGCAGTATTTT.

The CDR3 DNA reads as TGTGCCAGCAGCTTAGGGACAGGGAATGAAAAACTGTTTTTT. It is translated as CASSLGTGNEKLFF. This chain joins TRBV7-9 and TRBJ1-4, with 8 bases matching TRBD1. J lost 5 bases, V lost 1 base, and 0 bases had no gene match. Germline V gene sequence: CDR1 SEHNR, CDR2 FQNEAQ (reference sequence). The CDR3 has 14 amino acids.

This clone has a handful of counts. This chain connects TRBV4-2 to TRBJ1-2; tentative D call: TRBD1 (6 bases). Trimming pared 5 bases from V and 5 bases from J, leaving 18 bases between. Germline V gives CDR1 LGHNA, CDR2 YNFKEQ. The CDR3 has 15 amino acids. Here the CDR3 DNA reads TGTGCCAGCAGCTTAGAGACAGGCCCCGGGTATGGCTACACCTTC. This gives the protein CASSLETGPGYGYTF.

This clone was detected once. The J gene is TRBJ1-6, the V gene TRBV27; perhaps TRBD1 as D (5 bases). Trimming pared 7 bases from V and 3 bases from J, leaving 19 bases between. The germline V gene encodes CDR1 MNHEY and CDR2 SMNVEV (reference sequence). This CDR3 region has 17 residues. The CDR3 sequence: CASTLRGTGYYNSPLHF. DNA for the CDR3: TGTGCCAGCACCCTCCGGGGGACGGGTTACTATAATTCACCCCTCCACTTT.

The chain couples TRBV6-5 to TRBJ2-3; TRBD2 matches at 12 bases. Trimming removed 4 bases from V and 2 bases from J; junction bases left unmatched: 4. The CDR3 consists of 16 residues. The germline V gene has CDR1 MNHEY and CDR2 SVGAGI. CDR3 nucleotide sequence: TGTGCCAGCAGTTGGGGGACTAGCGGGTTCACAGATACGCAGTATTTT. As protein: CASSWGTSGFTDTQYF.

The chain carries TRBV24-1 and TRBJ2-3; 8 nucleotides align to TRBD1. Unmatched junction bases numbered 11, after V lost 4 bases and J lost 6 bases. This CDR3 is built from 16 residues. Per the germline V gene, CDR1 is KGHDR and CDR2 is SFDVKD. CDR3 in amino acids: CATSDPGQVLKDTQYF. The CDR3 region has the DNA TGTGCCACCAGTGACCCGGGACAGGTCCTCAAGGATACGCAGTATTTT.

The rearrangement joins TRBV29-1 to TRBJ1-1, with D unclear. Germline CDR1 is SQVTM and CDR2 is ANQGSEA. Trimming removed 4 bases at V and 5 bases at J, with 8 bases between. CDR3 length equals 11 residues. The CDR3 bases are TGCAGCGTTGCCATCAAAACTGAAGCTTTCTTT. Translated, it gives CSVAIKTEAFF.

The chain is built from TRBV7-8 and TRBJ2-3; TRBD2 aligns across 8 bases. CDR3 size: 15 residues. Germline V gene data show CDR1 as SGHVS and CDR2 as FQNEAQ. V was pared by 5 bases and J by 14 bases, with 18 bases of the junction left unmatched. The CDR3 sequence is CASSLTRGAGVIRYF. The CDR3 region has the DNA TGTGCCAGCAGCCTCACACGCGGAGCGGGAGTAATCCGGTATTTT.

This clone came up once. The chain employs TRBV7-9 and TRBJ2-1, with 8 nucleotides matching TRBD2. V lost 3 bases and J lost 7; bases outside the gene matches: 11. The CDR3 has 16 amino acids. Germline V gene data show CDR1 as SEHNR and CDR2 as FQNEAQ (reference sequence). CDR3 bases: TGTGCCAGCAGCTTCCTTAACGGGAGGGCCGGAAATGAGCAGTTCTTC. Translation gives CASSFLNGRAGNEQFF.

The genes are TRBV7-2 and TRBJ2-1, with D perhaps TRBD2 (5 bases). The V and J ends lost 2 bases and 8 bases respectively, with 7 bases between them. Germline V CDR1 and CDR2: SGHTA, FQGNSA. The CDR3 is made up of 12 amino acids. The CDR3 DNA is TGTGCCAGCAGCTTAAGCGGAGATGAGCAGTTCTTC. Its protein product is CASSLSGDEQFF.

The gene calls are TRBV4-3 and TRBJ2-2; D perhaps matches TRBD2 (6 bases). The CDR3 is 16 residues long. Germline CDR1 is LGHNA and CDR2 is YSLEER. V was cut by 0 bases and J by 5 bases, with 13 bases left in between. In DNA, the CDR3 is TGCGCCAGCAGCCAAGACACTAGCCGGCTTACCGGGGAGCTGTTTTTT. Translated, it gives CASSQDTSRLTGELFF.

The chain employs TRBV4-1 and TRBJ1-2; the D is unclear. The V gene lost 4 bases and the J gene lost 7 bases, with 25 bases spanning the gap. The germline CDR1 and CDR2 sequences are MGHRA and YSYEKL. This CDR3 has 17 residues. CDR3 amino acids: CASSPTRGFRLAFGYTF. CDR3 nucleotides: TGCGCCAGCAGCCCGACGCGCGGATTCCGCTTAGCTTTTGGCTACACCTTC.

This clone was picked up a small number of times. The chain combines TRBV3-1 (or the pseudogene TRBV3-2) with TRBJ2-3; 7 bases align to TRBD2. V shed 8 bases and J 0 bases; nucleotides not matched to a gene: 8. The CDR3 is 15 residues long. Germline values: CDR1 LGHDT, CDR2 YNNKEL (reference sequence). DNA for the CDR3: TGTGCCAGCTCGCGGGCGGGAGCTAGCACAGATACGCAGTATTTT. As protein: CASSRAGASTDTQYF.

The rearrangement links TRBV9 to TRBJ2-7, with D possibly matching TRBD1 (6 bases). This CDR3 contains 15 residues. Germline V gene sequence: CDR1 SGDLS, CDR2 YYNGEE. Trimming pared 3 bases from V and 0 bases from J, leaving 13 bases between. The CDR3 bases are TGTGCCAGCAGCGCCAGGGGTCTCGACTCCTACGAGCAGTACTTC. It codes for CASSARGLDSYEQYF.